The T cell receptor (beta chain) under discussion was sequenced for a study of T cells expressing NK-cell markers. Whole-study context: Seven sequenced donors out of eight were HCMV-seropositive, one seronegative. Notes on the study in general: HCMV specificity of the expanded NKG2C+ T cell clones stayed unclear. Once again these clonotypes came out on top in the CD3+CD56-NKG2C+ fraction of a few donors.

The CDR3 has 15 amino acids. CDR1 is SNHLY, CDR2 FYNNEI, per germline. One entry per CDR3 protein, without DNA, is what TCRdb gives after re-calling the 5' RACE reads. Its table records 350,000 to 450,000 distinct CDR3 sequences. Concerning this clonotype: Its antigen is unknown.

V and J are TRBV2 and TRBJ1-5; TCRdb lists TRBD1, though no DNA is available to test this call. The origin of this receptor is a man between 18 and 69 years old in good health. Sequencing was done on a sample of blood T cells: a sorted CD56 or NKG2C T cell subset, CD4+ or CD8+ T cells, or bulk PBMC T cells (not recorded which). CDR3 residues: CASQRRDTSNQPQHF.